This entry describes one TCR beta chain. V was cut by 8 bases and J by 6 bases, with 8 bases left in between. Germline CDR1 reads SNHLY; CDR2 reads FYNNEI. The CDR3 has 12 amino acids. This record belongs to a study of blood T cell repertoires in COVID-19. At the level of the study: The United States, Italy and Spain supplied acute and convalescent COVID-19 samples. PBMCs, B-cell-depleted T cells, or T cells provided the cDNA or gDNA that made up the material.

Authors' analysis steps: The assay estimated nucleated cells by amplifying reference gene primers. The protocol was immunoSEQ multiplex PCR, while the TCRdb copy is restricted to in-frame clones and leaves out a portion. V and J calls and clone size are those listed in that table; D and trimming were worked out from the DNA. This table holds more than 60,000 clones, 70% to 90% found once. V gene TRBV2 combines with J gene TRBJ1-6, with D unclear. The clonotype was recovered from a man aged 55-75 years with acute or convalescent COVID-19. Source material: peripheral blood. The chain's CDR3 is CASLEFNSPLHF. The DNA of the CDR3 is TGTGCCAGCTTAGAATTTAATTCACCCCTCCACTTT.